The clone carrying this T cell receptor (beta chain) was recorded a few times. What it binds is unknown. Via MiXCR, TCRdb re-called the 5' RACE reads, giving one row per CDR3 protein. The sample holds roughly 70,000 distinct CDR3 sequences, approximately 16% seen once. The data belong to a study of T-cell memory formation after mild COVID-19. General study findings and limits: A second wave of clones peaked on day 37, and their SARS-CoV-2 specificity went unconfirmed. Day 15 to 85 contracting clones showed balanced CD4/CD8; later expanders leaned CD4+.

The TCR comes from an adult woman who had mild COVID-19 (a few samples of this study predate the infection). Cell type and time point are not known. Sequenced: PBMCs or a T cell subset sorted from them (not recorded which).

The CDR3 protein is CAISPLGLAGVEQYF. The CDR3 coding sequence is TGTGCCATCAGTCCCCTGGGACTAGCGGGAGTCGAGCAGTACTTC. The V gene is TRBV10-3, the J gene TRBJ2-7, with 14 bases identical to TRBD2. Losses at the gene ends were 5 bases for V and 6 bases for J; bases not matched to a gene: 6. The germline CDR1 and CDR2 sequences are ENHRY and SYGVKD. The length of the CDR3 is 15 residues.